A selection of T cell receptor beta chains follows, all from one sample in a study of graft-versus-host responses after intestinal transplantation. No antigen has been assigned to these receptors. TCRdb's table, derived via immunoSEQ multiplex PCR, lists solely in-frame clones and lacks some. The table includes 65,000 to 85,000 clones, roughly 87% detected once. The starting material was unstimulated CD8+ T cells sorted from spleen or lymph node cells, obtained before transplant. All receptors derive from a human donor who was the organ donor for an intestinal transplant. Each CDR3 is given with its conserved first and last residue. The order of the fields is D gene, clone size, V gene, J gene, CDR3 DNA, CDR3 protein. The D gene is left open where the match is weak. Rows give clone size only sometimes, using once, few, many, or a class for an expanded clone.

>TRBD1|few|TRBV6-5|TRBJ2-2
TGTGCCAGCAGTTACTCCCCGGACAGGGCCGGGGAGCTGTTTTTT
CASSYSPDRAGELFF
>NA|NA|TRBV11-3|TRBJ1-3
TGTGCCAGCAGCTCTTCCATACAGAACTTCTCTGGAAACACCATATATTTT
CASSSSIQNFSGNTIYF
>NA|NA|TRBV7-9|TRBJ2-2
TGTGCCAGCAGCTTGGGAAGTACCGGGGAGCTGTTTTTT
CASSLGSTGELFF
>NA|NA|TRBV27|TRBJ2-5
TGTGCCAGTCGGATGGGGCTAGCGACTCAAGAGACCCAGTACTTC
CASRMGLATQETQYF
>TRBD2|NA|TRBV4-1|TRBJ2-1
TGCGCCAGCAGCCCCGCACTAGCGGGGGAGTACAATGAGCAGTTCTTC
CASSPALAGEYNEQFF
>TRBD1|NA|TRBV2|TRBJ2-1
TGTGCCAGCATGACAGGGGGCAATGAGCAGTTCTTC
CASMTGGNEQFF
>NA|few|TRBV6-4|TRBJ2-2
TGTGCCAGCAGTGACGGGACAAACACCGGGGAGCTGTTTTTT
CASSDGTNTGELFF
>TRBD2|NA|TRBV29-1|TRBJ2-1
TGCAGCGTTTTGGGGGGGGTTTTCTACAATGAGCAGTTCTTC
CSVLGGVFYNEQFF
>TRBD1|NA|TRBV5-1|TRBJ1-2
TGCGCCAGCAGCGAGGGACAGCTCTATGGCTACACCTTC
CASSEGQLYGYTF
>TRBD2|once|TRBV28|TRBJ2-7
TGTGCCGGCAGCTTATCCCCCGGACTAGCAGGCGAGCAGTACTTC
CAGSLSPGLAGEQYF
>NA|NA|TRBV6-5|TRBJ1-2
TGTGCCAGCACCGCTAGTTGGGCGTCCTATGGCTACACCTTC
CASTASWASYGYTF
>TRBD1|NA|TRBV28|TRBJ2-7
TGTGCCAGCAGTTGGACAGGGTACGAGCAGTACTTC
CASSWTGYEQYF
>TRBD1|NA|TRBV7-9|TRBJ1-4
TGTGCCAGCAGCCTGACAGGGGTTTATGAAAAACTGTTTTTT
CASSLTGVYEKLFF
>NA|NA|TRBV5-5|TRBJ1-2
TGTGCCAGCAGCTTTTTCGGAGGCACTGTGTCTAACTATGGCTACACCTTC
CASSFFGGTVSNYGYTF
>TRBD1|NA|TRBV19|TRBJ1-2
TGTGCCAGTAGTCCAGGGGGGTCTATGGGCTATGGCTACACCTTC
CASSPGGSMGYGYTF
>TRBD1|NA|TRBV30|TRBJ2-7
TGTGCCTGGGGAAGGACAGGGGGCTACGAGCAGTACTTC
CAWGRTGGYEQYF
>TRBD1|once|TRBV7-9|TRBJ1-2
TGTGCCAGCAGCCCCCAGACAGGGGGCGCACCTTATGGCTACACCTTC
CASSPQTGGAPYGYTF
>NA|once|TRBV6-1|TRBJ1-3
TGTGCCATCACCCAGGGCCCGGGAAACACCATATATTTT
CAITQGPGNTIYF
>TRBD1|NA|TRBV15|TRBJ1-1
TGTGCCACCAGCCCCAAGGGACAGGTGAACACTGAAGCTTTCTTT
CATSPKGQVNTEAFF
>NA|NA|TRBV5-1|TRBJ2-3
TGCGCCAGCAGCTTGTCCGATACGCAGTATTTT
CASSLSDTQYF
>NA|NA|TRBV27|TRBJ1-2
TGTGCCAGCAGTTTGTCAGGGAATGAGCTCGGCTACACCTTC
CASSLSGNELGYTF
>NA|NA|TRBV28|TRBJ1-2
TGTGCCAGCGGCTTGGGGCTGGGCTACACCTTC
CASGLGLGYTF
>NA|NA|TRBV5-6|TRBJ1-5
TGTGCCAGCAGCTTGGGGGCAGCGAATCAGCCCCAGCATTTT
CASSLGAANQPQHF
>TRBD1|few|TRBV4-1|TRBJ1-4
TGCGCCAGCAGCCAAAGTCTCGGACAGGTCGATGAAAAACTGTTTTTT
CASSQSLGQVDEKLFF
>NA|NA|TRBV21-1|TRBJ2-7
TGTGCCAGCAGCAAAGCAAGGACAGGAACTTCCTACGAGCAGTACTTC
CASSKARTGTSYEQYF
>NA|NA|TRBV30|TRBJ1-2
TGTGCCTGGAGTGTCTCTCGGTTTGGGGGACATGGCTACACCTTC
CAWSVSRFGGHGYTF
>NA|NA|TRBV19|TRBJ2-2
TGTGCCAGTAGTGCTACGAGTCCCGGGGAGCTGTTTTTT
CASSATSPGELFF
>TRBD2|NA|TRBV29-1|TRBJ2-3
TGCAGCGTTGAAGATTTGGCTAGCGGGACGTACACAGATACGCAGTATTTT
CSVEDLASGTYTDTQYF
>NA|few|TRBV10-3|TRBJ1-3
TGTGCCATCAGTGAGTCTCCCGGGGATGGAGTAGGAAACACCATATATTTT
CAISESPGDGVGNTIYF
>TRBD1|NA|TRBV28|TRBJ1-5
TGTGCCAGCCGGTTCCCGGGACAGCCAAATCAGCCCCAGCATTTT
CASRFPGQPNQPQHF
>NA|NA|TRBV30|TRBJ2-1
TGTGCCTGGAAATACCGGGACAAGTCGTCCGATGAGCAGTTCTTC
CAWKYRDKSSDEQFF
>NA|NA|TRBV10-2|TRBJ1-1
TGCGCCAGCAGTGAGGACAGATACACTGAAGCTTTCTTT
CASSEDRYTEAFF
>NA|NA|TRBV19|TRBJ1-1
TGTGCCAGTCACGTAAGGGGAGCGAACACTGAAGCTTTCTTT
CASHVRGANTEAFF